This T cell receptor beta chain originates from a study of cytomegalovirus exposure and HLA in healthy donors. Study overall: Approximately 85 million unique TCRs from HLA-typed donors were held in an early data release.

A multiplex PCR was run with 60 Vbeta primers and 13 Jbeta primers. Some clones are missing from TCRdb's copy, which holds only in-frame ones; the method was immunoSEQ multiplex PCR. Seen here are around 200,000 clones, 60% to 80% observed once, and the top ten hold less than 2%. Broader study findings: Previous analysis showed most TCR beta V segments were productive about 90% or about 30% of the time. The study reported that TCR beta sequences accurately predicted HLA-A and HLA-B alleles in most subjects.

Every donor was a healthy person donating bone marrow. With respect to this clone: Its antigen is unknown.

This TCR derives from a male donor in good health and CMV-seronegative. Material for sequencing was PBMCs.

CDR3 bases: TGTGCCAGCAGCTCGTCGACAGGGAGGAATTCACCCCTCCACTTT. It codes for CASSSSTGRNSPLHF. J is TRBJ1-6 and V is TRBV9; 7 bases are a match to TRBD1. V lost 4 bases, J lost 7 bases, and 8 bases stayed unmatched. Germline assignment: CDR1 SGDLS and CDR2 YYNGEE. This CDR3 region has 15 residues.